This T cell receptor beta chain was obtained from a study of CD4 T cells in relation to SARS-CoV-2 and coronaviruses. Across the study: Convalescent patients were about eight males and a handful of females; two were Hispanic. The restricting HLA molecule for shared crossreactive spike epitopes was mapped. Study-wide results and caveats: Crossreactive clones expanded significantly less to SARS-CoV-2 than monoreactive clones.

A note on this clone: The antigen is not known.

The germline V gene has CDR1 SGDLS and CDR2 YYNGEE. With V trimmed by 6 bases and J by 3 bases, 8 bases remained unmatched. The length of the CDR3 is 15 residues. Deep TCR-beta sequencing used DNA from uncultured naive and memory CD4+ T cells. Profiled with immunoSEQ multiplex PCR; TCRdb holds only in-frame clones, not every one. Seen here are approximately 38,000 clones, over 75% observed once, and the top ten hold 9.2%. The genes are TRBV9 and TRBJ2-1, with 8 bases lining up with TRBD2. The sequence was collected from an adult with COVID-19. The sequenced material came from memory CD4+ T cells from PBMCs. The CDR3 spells CASTGGSGSYNEQFF. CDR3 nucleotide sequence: TGTGCCAGCACGGGAGGGAGCGGGAGCTACAATGAGCAGTTCTTC.